This T cell receptor beta chain was observed in a study of chemoradiotherapy in HPV16-positive cancers. Study-level findings and limits: Candidate HPV-specific clones and E7-related TCR motifs grew in tumor during treatment. Better recurrence-free survival went with HPV-responsive T-cell expansion in HPV16-positive patients. Only two HPV16-positive patients supplied the functional HPV-specificity definition.

Profiling relied on immunoSEQ multiplex PCR, and the TCRdb table lists in-frame clones only, not all of them. The sample contains about 24,000 clones, roughly 87% of which appear only once. In germline, CDR1 is SEHNR, CDR2 FQNEAQ (reference sequence). Trimming cost V 2 bases and J 2 bases, with 10 bases left between them. The CDR3 is 14 amino acids. This clone was detected only a few times. The antigen remains unidentified. The sequencing here drew on blood, taken from a patient who underwent chemoradiotherapy. The TCR sequence derives from a human donor with HPV-associated anogenital cancer. This chain uses TRBV7-9 with TRBJ2-7; D might be TRBD1 (5 bases). The CDR3 sequence: CASSLTGSPYEQYF. The CDR3 bases are TGTGCCAGCAGCTTAACAGGTTCACCCTACGAGCAGTACTTC.